This T cell receptor (beta chain) was obtained from a study of T cells in Graves' hyperthyroidism and ophthalmopathy. The V end lost 3 bases, the J end lost 8 bases, and 17 bases lay between the germline ends. There are 15 residues in the CDR3. In germline, CDR1 is SGDLS, CDR2 YYNGEE. Amplification targeted TCR beta CDR3 regions from RNA transcripts. When the TCR CDR3 underwent first-round RT-PCR, the HTBI primer set was used. A single record per CDR3 protein comes from TCRdb applying MiXCR to the multiplex PCR reads. The repertoire holds approximately 600,000 distinct CDR3 sequences, around 20% seen once, with about 34% in the top ten. Fresh peripheral blood, more than 9 ml, yielded the PBMCs.

The V and J genes are TRBV9 and TRBJ1-4, with D possibly being TRBD1 (5 bases). Sequences were obtained from blood. This clonotype originated in a man younger than 40 with Graves' ophthalmopathy. CDR3 coding DNA: TGTGCCAGCAGCGCCGTTGGGGGGGATCCGGAAAAACTGTTTTTT. Residues: CASSAVGGDPEKLFF.